Presented here are 26 T cell receptor beta chains from one specimen sequenced in a study of type 1 and type 2 diabetes patients. PCR was run on genomic DNA. The TCR beta CDR3 region was amplified using 30 forward and 13 reverse primers. In TCRdb, the multiplex PCR reads were re-called with MiXCR into one record per CDR3 protein. This repertoire shows some 250,000 distinct CDR3 sequences, approximately 50% found once; its top ten account for 12% to 15%. Sequencing was carried out using peripheral blood mononuclear cells (PBMCs). The receptor source for this set is a man between 18 and 35 years old with type 2 diabetes.

This clonotype is a singleton in its sample. This may be a read error: a much more frequent sequence differs by one nucleotide. The chain carries TRBV2 and TRBJ2-7; possible D gene TRBD1, 6 bases. V shed 2 bases and J shed 3 bases, with 14 bases lying between them. Looked up from germline, CDR1 is SNHLY and CDR2 is FYNNEI. There are 15 residues in the CDR3. The chain's CDR3 is CASSEWGQPGYEQYF. The CDR3 DNA reads TGTGCCAGCAGTGAATGGGGGCAGCCCGGCTACGAGCAGTACTTC.

This clonotype was recorded at least ten times. The rearrangement uses TRBV2 and TRBJ2-5; D assignment may be TRBD1 or TRBD2 (6 bases each). The ends were cut back, 3 bases at V and 5 bases at J, with 10 bases in the middle. The CDR3 contains 13 residues. Germline V gives CDR1 SNHLY, CDR2 FYNNEI. DNA of the CDR3: TGTGCCAGCAGTGATACAGGGAGGGAGACCCAGTACTTC. Protein sequence: CASSDTGRETQYF.

This clonotype occurred a few times. This chain links TRBV19 with TRBJ1-1; no definite D call. V shed 1 base and J shed 11 bases, with 20 bases lying between them. CDR3 length equals 15 residues. CDR1 LNHDA and CDR2 SQIVND come from the germline V gene (reference sequence). CDR3 amino acids: CASSIGGERAFRAFF. CDR3 DNA: TGTGCCAGTAGTATAGGGGGAGAGCGGGCGTTTAGGGCTTTCTTT.

In its sample, this clonotype was seen once. The chain links TRBV25-1 to TRBJ2-7, with TRBD1 as a possible D gene (7 bases). Trimming removed 6 bases at V and 2 bases at J, with 14 bases between. CDR1 is MGHDK, CDR2 SYGVNS, per germline. There are 14 residues in the CDR3. The DNA for the CDR3 is TGTGCCAGCAGGAGGCAGGGGGGTGCCTACGAGCAGTACTTC. It is translated as CASRRQGGAYEQYF.

On this clonotype: One end of the junction varies from germline; a read error may be responsible. This chain uses TRBV19 with TRBJ1-2, with a possible D match to TRBD1 (6 bases). Per germline, CDR1 LNHDA and CDR2 SQIVND (reference sequence). The CDR3 has 14 amino acids. The DNA of the CDR3 is TGTGCCAGTAGTGACAGGCCCCAAAACTATAGCTACACCTTC. Protein: CASSDRPQNYSYTF.

This clonotype was recorded only once. The chain carries TRBV15 and TRBJ2-5; 7 bases agree with TRBD1. V lost 6 bases, J lost 7 bases, and 2 bases stayed unmatched. The germline gives CDR1 LNHNV, CDR2 YYDKDF (reference sequence). CDR3 size: 11 residues. This CDR3 is CATSRTGTQYF. The CDR3 nucleotides are TGTGCCACCAGTCGGACAGGGACCCAGTACTTC.

The chain couples TRBV19 to TRBJ2-5, with no clear D. The germline V and J ends were trimmed by 3 bases and 5 bases, with 16 bases remaining between them. The CDR3 totals 15 residues. CDR1 and CDR2 (germline): LNHDA, SQIVND (reference sequence). The CDR3 spells CASSITAGMGETQYF. CDR3 nucleotide sequence: TGTGCCAGTAGTATCACAGCCGGAATGGGGGAGACCCAGTACTTC.

V and J are TRBV6-6 and TRBJ2-1; 7 bases fit TRBD1. Looked up from germline, CDR1 is MNHNY and CDR2 is SVGAGI (reference sequence). This CDR3 spans 12 amino acids. V trimming: 5 bases; J trimming: 14 bases; junction bases outside the gene matches: 9. The CDR3 sequence is CASSVKLGQKFF. Here the CDR3 DNA reads TGTGCCAGCAGTGTCAAGCTGGGACAGAAGTTCTTC.

This clonotype has a handful of counts. The V and J genes are TRBV15 and TRBJ2-6; a weak D match, TRBD1 (5 bases). The V end was cut by 5 bases, the J end by 0 bases, with 14 bases between. The CDR3 sequence is 17 residues long. Germline CDR1 and CDR2: LNHNV and YYDKDF (reference sequence). CDR3 coding DNA: TGTGCCACCAGCCCGAAGCAGGGCAACTCTGGGGCCAACGTCCTGACTTTC. Translated, it gives CATSPKQGNSGANVLTF.

The rearrangement joins TRBV19 to TRBJ2-1; the D is unclear. Trimming took 3 bases from V and 4 from J, leaving 7 bases between them. The germline V gene encodes CDR1 LNHDA and CDR2 SQIVND (reference sequence). The CDR3 is 13 residues long. The CDR3, as DNA: TGTGCCAGTAGTATGGGCACTTACAATGAGCAGTTCTTC. The encoded protein is CASSMGTYNEQFF.

This clonotype was seen a few times. The chain couples TRBV20-1 to TRBJ2-5; TRBD2 matches at 10 bases. The J segment lost 2 bases and the V segment lost 6 bases, leaving 12 bases of the junction unmatched. The CDR3 runs 16 residues. Germline V gene data show CDR1 as DFQATT and CDR2 as SNEGSKA (reference sequence). The CDR3 DNA is TGCAGTGCGATTCCCCGGACTAGCGGCTTTCAAGAGACCCAGTACTTC. As protein: CSAIPRTSGFQETQYF.

The V gene is TRBV25-1, the J gene TRBJ1-4; D is undetermined. The germline V gene encodes CDR1 MGHDK and CDR2 SYGVNS. Trimming removed 1 base at V and 2 bases at J, with 11 bases between. The CDR3 extends over 16 amino acids. CDR3 sequence reads: CASSEWKDPTNEKLFF. Here the CDR3 DNA reads TGTGCCAGCAGTGAATGGAAGGACCCCACTAATGAAAAACTGTTTTTT.

This clonotype has only a few counts. The chain recombines TRBV2 with TRBJ2-2; tentatively, D is TRBD1 (6 bases). The CDR3 runs to 15 residues. The V end lost 7 bases, the J end lost 1 base, and 13 bases lay between the germline ends. CDR1 and CDR2 (germline): SNHLY, FYNNEI. The DNA for the CDR3 is TGTGCCAGCATTTCCGGGACACGGAACACCGGGGAGCTGTTTTTT. Translating gives CASISGTRNTGELFF. The variable domain in full, completed from reference TRBV2 and TRBJ2-2, reads EPEVTQTPSHQVTQMGQEVILRCVPISNHLYFYWYRQILGQKVEFLVSFYNNEISEKSEIFDDQFSVERPDGSNFTLKIRSTKLEDSAMYFCASISGTRNTGELFFGEGSRLTVL.

This rearrangement joins TRBV29-1 to TRBJ1-5; D remains ambiguous. V was pared by 4 bases and J by 0 bases, with 7 bases between. Germline V lookup: CDR1 SQVTM, CDR2 ANQGSEA. CDR3 size: 13 residues. CDR3 coding DNA: TGCAGCGTTGGGACGGATAGCAATCAGCCCCAGCATTTT. It yields the protein CSVGTDSNQPQHF.

This clonotype was counted only a few times. The chain uses TRBV20-1 and TRBJ1-6; no clear D gene. With 0 bases removed from V and 10 bases from J, the gap between germline ends came to 16 bases. Looked up from germline, CDR1 is DFQATT and CDR2 is SNEGSKA (reference sequence). CDR3 size: 15 residues. CDR3 in amino acids: CSARDNRVERSPLHF. CDR3 coding DNA: TGCAGTGCTAGAGATAATAGGGTAGAAAGGTCACCCCTCCACTTT.

This clonotype has more than one count but fewer than ten. The CDR3 here is CASSVSTQGGYEQYF. CDR3 DNA sequence: TGTGCCAGCAGCGTAAGTACGCAGGGGGGCTACGAGCAGTACTTC. V and J are TRBV9 and TRBJ2-7, with D tentatively TRBD1 (7 bases). The CDR3 is made up of 15 amino acids. With 1 base removed from V and 3 bases from J, the gap between germline ends came to 14 bases. Germline assignment: CDR1 SGDLS and CDR2 YYNGEE.

This clonotype has just a few counts. The V and J genes are TRBV12-3 or TRBV12-4 and TRBJ2-7; D is possibly TRBD1 (5 bases). The CDR3 extends over 15 amino acids. V lost 4 bases and J 3 bases, leaving 16 bases between the germline ends. CDR3 nucleotide sequence: TGTGCCAGCAGTTCGACGGACATGGTTGGCTACGAGCAGTACTTC. Protein sequence: CASSSTDMVGYEQYF.

The table lists this clonotype with a few counts. The CDR3, as DNA: TGTGCCAGCAGTGAAACAGACGGGACAGCCTACGAGCAGTACTTC. Amino acid sequence: CASSETDGTAYEQYF. The chain has TRBV6-1 and TRBJ2-7; 7 bases line up with TRBD1. Germline V lookup: CDR1 MNHNS, CDR2 SASEGT. CDR3 length: 15 amino acids. V was clipped by 2 bases and J by 2 bases; unmatched bases: 6.

This clonotype was observed once. The rearrangement joins TRBV5-8 to TRBJ1-1, with D unresolved. Germline lookup yields CDR1 SGHTS and CDR2 YDEGEE. The germline V and J ends were trimmed by 4 bases and 8 bases, with 12 bases remaining between them. CDR3 length equals 12 residues. The CDR3 nucleotides are TGTGCCAGCAGCCGAGTTGGGATAGAAGCTTTCTTT. Translated, it gives CASSRVGIEAFF.

This chain links TRBV2 with TRBJ2-5; 14 bases agree with TRBD2. CDR1 SNHLY and CDR2 FYNNEI come from the germline V gene. This CDR3 is 14 amino acids long. The V and J ends lost 10 bases and 4 bases, in that order; junction bases with no gene match: 5. This CDR3 reads CATGLAGGGETQYF. Written as DNA, the CDR3 is TGTGCCACTGGACTAGCGGGGGGAGGAGAGACCCAGTACTTC.

V usage is TRBV15 and J usage is TRBJ2-1; 7 nucleotides match TRBD2. Germline V gives CDR1 LNHNV, CDR2 YYDKDF (reference sequence). The ends lost 5 bases at V and 6 bases at J; junction bases unmatched: 7. This CDR3 has 14 residues. CDR3 sequence reads: CATSEEASGNEQFF. The DNA for the CDR3 is TGTGCCACCAGCGAGGAGGCTAGCGGCAATGAGCAGTTCTTC.

The table lists this clonotype with a few counts. The J gene is TRBJ2-1, the V gene TRBV20-1; TRBD1 might be the D (6 bases). This CDR3 comprises 13 residues. V gave up 2 bases and J gave up 7 bases, with 12 bases separating them. Germline loops: CDR1 DFQATT, CDR2 SNEGSKA (reference sequence). CDR3 amino acids: CSARPWTENEQFF. As DNA, the CDR3 is TGCAGTGCTAGACCGTGGACAGAGAATGAGCAGTTCTTC.

J is TRBJ2-1 and V is TRBV20-1, with 12 bases identical to TRBD2. Per germline, CDR1 DFQATT and CDR2 SNEGSKA (reference sequence). The CDR3 runs to 14 residues. V was pared by 5 bases and J by 4 bases, with 3 bases of the junction left unmatched. CDR3 bases: TGCAGTGCTCGGACTAGCGGGGCGTACAATGAGCAGTTCTTC. Translation gives CSARTSGAYNEQFF.

A few counts support this clonotype. Sequence at one end of the junction differs from germline and may be a read error. This chain links TRBV5-6 with TRBJ2-6; the D gene is possibly TRBD1 (5 bases). Per the germline V gene, CDR1 is SGHDT and CDR2 is YYEEEE. This CDR3 has 17 residues. CDR3 nucleotides: TGTGCCAGCAGCAGTGTAGATGTTGGGGCTGGGGCTAACGTCCTGACTTTC. Translated: CASSSVDVGAGANVLTF.

The chain employs TRBV7-8 and TRBJ1-2, with TRBD1 matching 8 bases. CDR3 length equals 14 residues. V lost 4 bases to trimming and J lost 3 bases; unmatched junction nucleotides: 4. Germline CDR1 and CDR2: SGHVS and FQNEAQ. The CDR3 here is CASSSDRDDYGYTF. The CDR3 DNA reads TGTGCCAGCAGCTCGGACAGGGACGACTATGGCTACACCTTC.

V and J are TRBV7-2 and TRBJ2-3; D is unclear. Looked up from germline, CDR1 is SGHTA and CDR2 is FQGNSA. The CDR3 has 13 amino acids. Trimming removed 3 bases from V and 4 bases from J, with 8 bases in between. The CDR3: CASSLRRADTQYF. The CDR3, as DNA: TGTGCCAGCAGCTTGAGACGGGCAGATACGCAGTATTTT.